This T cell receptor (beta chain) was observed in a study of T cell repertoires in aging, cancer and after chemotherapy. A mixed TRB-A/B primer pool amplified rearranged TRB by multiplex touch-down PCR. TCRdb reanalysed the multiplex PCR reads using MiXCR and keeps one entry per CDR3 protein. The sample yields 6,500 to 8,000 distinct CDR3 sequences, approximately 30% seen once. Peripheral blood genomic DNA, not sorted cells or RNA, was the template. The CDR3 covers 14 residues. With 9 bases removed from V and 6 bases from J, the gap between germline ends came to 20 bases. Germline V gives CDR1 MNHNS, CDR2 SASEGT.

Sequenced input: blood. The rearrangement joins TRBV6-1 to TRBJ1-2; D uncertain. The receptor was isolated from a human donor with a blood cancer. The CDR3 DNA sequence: TGTGCCAGTAAACCTCAAACCGGGAGCGATGGCTACACCTTC. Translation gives CASKPQTGSDGYTF.